This is a list of T cell receptor beta chains from one sample in a study of CD8 T cells in ankylosing spondylitis. Each CDR3 protein is one row after TCRdb ran MiXCR on the 5' RACE reads. The sample has about 240,000 distinct CDR3 sequences, roughly 10% seen once; the top ten hold less than 7%. The sequenced sample consisted of blood, either unsorted or a sorted T cell fraction (not recorded which). These receptors all come from a male donor with ankylosing spondylitis or in good health (not recorded which). Both conserved end residues are trimmed from each CDR3. A D gene is named only where the DNA matches it firmly.

13,TRBV9,NA,ASSEGEGAYNEQF
13,TRBV29-1,NA,SAHVTGGLGGELF
14,TRBV5-4,TRBD1,ASSLADRGYYNEQF
12,TRBV27,NA,ATRKSVGQETQY
14,TRBV29-1,TRBD2,SVEEWSGGLTDTQY
11,TRBV7-2,NA,ASSLGFQETQY
11,TRBV10-3,NA,AISDSGANVLT
12,TRBV5-1,NA,ASSPEFRSGELF
11,TRBV20-1,TRBD1,SARTGQGLTQY
15,TRBV6-1,NA,ASSVGGFHLGGGELF